This TCR beta chain was retrieved from a study of spatial heterogeneity in lung cancer. After removal of 7 bases from V and 8 bases from J, the junction contained 14 bases not matched to a gene. This CDR3 spans 15 amino acids. The germline CDR1 and CDR2 sequences are MDHEN and SYDVKM. Regarding the study as a whole: Tumoral mutation counts were tracked by counts of expanded intratumoral alpha and beta TCRs. Of the expanded TCRs, ubiquitous and regional counts tracked the counts of ubiquitous and regional nonsynonymous mutations, respectively.

The time point is: sample taken at primary tumor resection. The donors comprised about 70 untreated early-stage non-small cell lung cancer patients. Sequencing of whole RNA from tumor, nontumor lung or frozen PBMC involved no sorting. Via MiXCR, TCRdb re-called the 5' RACE reads, giving one row per CDR3 protein. The sample lists around 100,000 distinct CDR3 sequences; 3.5% to 5% were seen once. This clonotype was seen many times. The antigen remains unidentified. The sequence was collected from a male donor with early-stage non-small cell lung cancer. Sequences were derived from lung tumor tissue, sampled at surgery. The rearrangement uses TRBV28 and TRBJ2-1; 7 nucleotides agree with TRBD1. As DNA, the CDR3 is TGTGCCAGCACCTCCGGAACAGGGGCTTCATATGAGCAGTTCTTC. Protein sequence: CASTSGTGASYEQFF.